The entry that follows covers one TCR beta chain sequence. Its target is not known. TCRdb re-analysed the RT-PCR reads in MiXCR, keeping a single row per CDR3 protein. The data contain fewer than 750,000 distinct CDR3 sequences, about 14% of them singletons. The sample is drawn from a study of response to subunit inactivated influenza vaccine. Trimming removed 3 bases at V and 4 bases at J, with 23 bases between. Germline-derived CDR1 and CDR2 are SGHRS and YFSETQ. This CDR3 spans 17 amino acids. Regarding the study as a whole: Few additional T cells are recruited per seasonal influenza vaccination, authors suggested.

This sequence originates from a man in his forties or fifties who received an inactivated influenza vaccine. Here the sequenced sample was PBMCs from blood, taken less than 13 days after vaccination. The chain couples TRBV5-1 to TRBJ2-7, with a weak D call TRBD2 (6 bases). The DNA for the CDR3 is TGCGCCAGCAGCTCCACCTCAAAAGGAGGGGCAGGGTACGAGCAGTACTTC. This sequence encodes CASSSTSKGGAGYEQYF.